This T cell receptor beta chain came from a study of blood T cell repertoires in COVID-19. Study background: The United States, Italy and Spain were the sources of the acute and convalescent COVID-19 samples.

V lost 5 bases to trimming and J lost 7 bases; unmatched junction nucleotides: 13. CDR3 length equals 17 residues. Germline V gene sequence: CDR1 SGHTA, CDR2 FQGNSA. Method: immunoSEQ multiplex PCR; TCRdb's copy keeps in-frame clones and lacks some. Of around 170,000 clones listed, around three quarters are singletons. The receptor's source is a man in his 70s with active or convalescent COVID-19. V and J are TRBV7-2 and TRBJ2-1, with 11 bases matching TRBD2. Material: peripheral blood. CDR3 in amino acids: CASSAQGAVAGGNEQFF. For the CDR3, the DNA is TGTGCCAGCAGCGCCCAAGGAGCGGTAGCGGGAGGGAATGAGCAGTTCTTC.